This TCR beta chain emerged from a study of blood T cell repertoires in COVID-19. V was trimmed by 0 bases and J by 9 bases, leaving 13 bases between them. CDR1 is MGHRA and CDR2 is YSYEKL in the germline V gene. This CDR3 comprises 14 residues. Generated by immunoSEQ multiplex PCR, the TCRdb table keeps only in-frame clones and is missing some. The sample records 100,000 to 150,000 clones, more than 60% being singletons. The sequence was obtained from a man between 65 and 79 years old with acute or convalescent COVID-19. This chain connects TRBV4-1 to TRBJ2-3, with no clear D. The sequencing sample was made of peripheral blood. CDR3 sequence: CASSQDLRGWTQYF. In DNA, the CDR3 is TGCGCCAGCAGCCAAGATCTAAGAGGATGGACGCAGTATTTT.